This TCR beta chain is drawn from a study of blood T cell repertoires in COVID-19. Study information: Samples representing acute and convalescent COVID-19 were sourced from the United States, Italy and Spain.

The CDR3 covers 16 residues. The V gene end was trimmed by 4 bases and the J gene end by 2 bases; junction bases not matched to a gene: 4. CDR1 and CDR2 from the germline V gene are LNHDA and SQIVND (reference sequence). Per the study methods: Reference gene primer amplification gave estimated nucleated cell counts. Sequencing used immunoSEQ multiplex PCR; TCRdb keeps in-frame clones, though not all of them. D and trimming were read from the DNA, whereas the V and J calls and clone size are those reported in that table. Counted here are 95,000 or so clones, around 79% occurring once; the ten biggest clones make up 15% to 20%.

The specimen sequenced was peripheral blood. This receptor was taken from a woman older than 75 with active or convalescent COVID-19. The chain is built from TRBV19 and TRBJ2-6; 8 nucleotides align to TRBD1. CDR3 loop: CASSRQGLAGANVLTF. The CDR3 nucleotides read TGTGCCAGTAGTAGACAGGGGTTGGCTGGGGCCAACGTCCTGACTTTC.